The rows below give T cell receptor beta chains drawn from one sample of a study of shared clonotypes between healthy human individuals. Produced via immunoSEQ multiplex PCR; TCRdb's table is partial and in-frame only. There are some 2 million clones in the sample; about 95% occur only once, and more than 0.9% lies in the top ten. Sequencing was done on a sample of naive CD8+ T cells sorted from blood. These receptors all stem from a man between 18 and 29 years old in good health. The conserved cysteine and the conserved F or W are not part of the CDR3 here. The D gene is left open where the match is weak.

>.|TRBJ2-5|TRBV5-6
ASSLDRGIAETQY
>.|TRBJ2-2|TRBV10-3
AITAGGELF
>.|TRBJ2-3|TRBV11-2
ASSQGLESTDTQY
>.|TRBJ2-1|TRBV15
ATSSRLGIRANEQF
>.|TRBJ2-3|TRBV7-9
ASSWGGPSTDTQY
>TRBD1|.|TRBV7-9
ASTLDGDRAYEQY
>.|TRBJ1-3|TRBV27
ASSPGTTPGNTIY
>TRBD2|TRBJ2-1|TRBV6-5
ASSSAGLDYNEQF
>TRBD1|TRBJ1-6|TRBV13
ASSPPDRGYSPLH
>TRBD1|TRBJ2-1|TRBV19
ASSITGDEQF
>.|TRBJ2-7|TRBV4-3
ASSQVAGPSGGVAYEQY
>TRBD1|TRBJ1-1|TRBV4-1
ASSPDRGPNTEAF
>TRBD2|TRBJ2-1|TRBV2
ASSKLAGGSYNEQF
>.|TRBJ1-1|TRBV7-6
ASSLNGGREAF
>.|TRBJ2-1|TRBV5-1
ASSPILADYNEQF
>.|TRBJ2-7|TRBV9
ASSVGGRGDEQY
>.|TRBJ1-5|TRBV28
ATTLAGDLYNQPQH
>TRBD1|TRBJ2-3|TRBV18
ASSPGQLSTDTQY
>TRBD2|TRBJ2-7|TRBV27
ASSGTTSGNSYEQY
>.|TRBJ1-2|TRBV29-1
SVVFQSNANGYT
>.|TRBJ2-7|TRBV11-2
ASSPYGGLLSYEQY
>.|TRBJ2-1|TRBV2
ASSANNEQF
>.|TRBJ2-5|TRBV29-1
SVEYRTQETQY
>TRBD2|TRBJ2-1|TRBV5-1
ASSLELAGGSSYNEQF
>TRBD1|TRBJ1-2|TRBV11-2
ASSKPGGGGYT
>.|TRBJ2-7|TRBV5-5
ASSPGRYFNYEQY
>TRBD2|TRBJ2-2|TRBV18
ASSPMTSGSIGELF
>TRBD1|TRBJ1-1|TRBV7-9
ASSLGGTGDYTEAF
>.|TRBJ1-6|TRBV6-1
ASSEWVNSYNSPLH
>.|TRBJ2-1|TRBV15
ATSIESLNNEQF
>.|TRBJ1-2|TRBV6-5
ASSYGVSYGYT
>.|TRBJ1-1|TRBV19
ASSMGGNTEAF
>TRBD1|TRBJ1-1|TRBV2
ASREGAVGTEAF